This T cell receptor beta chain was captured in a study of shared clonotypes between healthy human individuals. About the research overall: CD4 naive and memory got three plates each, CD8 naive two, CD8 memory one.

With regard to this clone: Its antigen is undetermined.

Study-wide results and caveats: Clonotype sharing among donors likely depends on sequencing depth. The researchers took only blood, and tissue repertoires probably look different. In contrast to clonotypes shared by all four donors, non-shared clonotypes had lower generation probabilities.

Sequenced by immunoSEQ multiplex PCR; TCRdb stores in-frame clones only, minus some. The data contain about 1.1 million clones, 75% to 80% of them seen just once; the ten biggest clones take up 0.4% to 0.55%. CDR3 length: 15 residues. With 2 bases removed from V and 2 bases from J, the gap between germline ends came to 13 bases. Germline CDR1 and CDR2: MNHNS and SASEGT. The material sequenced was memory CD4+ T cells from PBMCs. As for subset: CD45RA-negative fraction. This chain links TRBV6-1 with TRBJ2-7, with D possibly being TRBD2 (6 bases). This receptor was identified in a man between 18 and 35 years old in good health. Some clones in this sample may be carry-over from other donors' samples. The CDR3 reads CASSEKAGRTYEQYF. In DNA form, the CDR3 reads TGTGCCAGCAGTGAAAAGGCGGGACGTACCTACGAGCAGTACTTC.